Listed here are 14 T cell receptor beta chains from one sample, sequenced in a study of shared clonotypes between healthy human individuals. Measured with immunoSEQ multiplex PCR; TCRdb has only the in-frame clones, and not every one. There are some 2 million clones in the sample; roughly 95% occur only once, and 1% to 1.5% lies in the top ten. Naive CD8 isolation took CD45RO-negative cells positively selected for CCR7 and excluded terminally differentiated effector memory CD45RA+ cells. The material sequenced was naive CD8+ T cells sorted from blood. Receptors were obtained from a man younger than 35 in good health.

CDR3 protein: CASSQDLPTNEKLFF. CDR3 DNA: TGCGCCAGCAGCCAAGATCTACCAACTAATGAAAAACTGTTTTTT. The chain recombines TRBV4-3 with TRBJ1-4; no clear D gene. This CDR3 has 15 residues. V was trimmed by 0 bases and J by 0 bases, leaving 5 bases between them. Germline CDR1 reads LGHNA; CDR2 reads YSLEER.

The V call is TRBV6-1, the J call TRBJ1-2; a possible D gene is TRBD1 (5 bases). The germline V gene encodes CDR1 MNHNS and CDR2 SASEGT. The CDR3 runs to 15 residues. V shed 9 bases and J shed 5 bases, with 22 bases lying between them. The CDR3 region has the DNA TGTGCCAGTAAGCAAGGACGGGGGACGGGGTATGGCTACACCTTC. Residues: CASKQGRGTGYGYTF.

The chain couples TRBV5-5 to TRBJ2-7; D is unresolved. CDR1 and CDR2 (germline): SGHKS, YYEKEE (reference sequence). The CDR3 sequence is 11 residues long. Trimming stripped 4 bases from V and 2 bases from J, with 4 bases between. DNA for the CDR3: TGTGCCAGCAGCGACACCTACGAGCAGTACTTC. Translation gives CASSDTYEQYF.

The chain links TRBV27 to TRBJ2-5; D is ambiguous. Germline CDR1 is MNHEY and CDR2 is SMNVEV (reference sequence). The CDR3 extends over 10 amino acids. The V and J ends lost 8 bases and 5 bases respectively, with 6 bases between them. CDR3 sequence reads: CASGLETQYF. The CDR3 coding sequence is TGTGCCAGCGGCCTGGAGACCCAGTACTTC.

With respect to this clone: Additional DNA sequences in this sample encode the identical CDR3. The rearrangement uses TRBV11-2 and TRBJ2-7; D uncertain. The CDR3 runs to 12 residues. V lost 0 bases and J lost 5, with 5 bases in between. Germline CDR1 reads SGHAT; CDR2 reads FQNNGV. In DNA form, the CDR3 reads TGTGCCAGCAGCTTAGATCGCCACGAGCAGTACTTC. Protein: CASSLDRHEQYF.

This sequence joins TRBV28 and TRBJ1-6; 9 bases are shared with TRBD1. Germline V gene data show CDR1 as MDHEN and CDR2 as SYDVKM. This CDR3 is built from 14 residues. V lost 5 bases and J lost 9; bases outside the gene matches: 5. The DNA for the CDR3 is TGTGCCAGCAGTAACAGGGGGCGAGGTTCACCCCTCCACTTT. Encoded protein: CASSNRGRGSPLHF.

The J gene is TRBJ2-1, the V gene TRBV7-2; D is unclear. The V end was cut by 5 bases, the J end by 9 bases, with 8 bases between. This CDR3 spans 11 amino acids. In germline, CDR1 is SGHTA, CDR2 FQGNSA. CDR3 bases: TGTGCCAGCAGCCCCCCCGGTGAGCAGTTCTTC. Its protein is CASSPPGEQFF.

The chain combines TRBV7-9 with TRBJ1-1; no firm D call. Germline values: CDR1 SEHNR, CDR2 FQNEAQ (reference sequence). Trimming took 2 bases from V and 3 from J, leaving 7 bases between them. This CDR3 has 13 amino acids. DNA for the CDR3: TGTGCCAGCAGCTTACCCATGGACACTGAAGCTTTCTTT. Its translation is CASSLPMDTEAFF.

This clone was recorded a few times. The identical CDR3 is also encoded by other nucleotide sequences in the sample. The V and J genes are TRBV19 and TRBJ2-7, with a weak D call TRBD1 (6 bases). The CDR3 totals 14 residues. V lost 2 bases to trimming and J lost 1 base, with 9 bases between them. Per germline, CDR1 LNHDA and CDR2 SQIVND (reference sequence). The CDR3 sequence: CASSISGVSYEQYF. Written as DNA, the CDR3 is TGTGCCAGTAGTATATCAGGGGTTTCCTACGAGCAGTACTTC.

This chain's CDR3 is CASSFGGRAYEQYF. CDR3 nucleotide sequence: TGTGCCAGCAGCTTTGGCGGGAGGGCCTACGAGCAGTACTTC. This sequence joins TRBV7-2 and TRBJ2-7; 9 bases line up with TRBD2. This CDR3 is built from 14 residues. V trimming: 3 bases; J trimming: 2 bases; junction bases outside the gene matches: 2. Germline V gene data show CDR1 as SGHTA and CDR2 as FQGNSA.

As concerns this clone: Additional DNA sequences in this sample encode the identical CDR3. The V call is TRBV27, the J call TRBJ2-2; D call uncertain. This CDR3 is 11 amino acids long. The V gene lost 6 bases and the J gene lost 7 bases, with 6 bases spanning the gap. Germline V gene lookup returns CDR1 MNHEY and CDR2 SMNVEV (reference sequence). The CDR3 spells CASRSGGELFF. The CDR3 DNA is TGTGCCAGCAGGTCAGGCGGGGAGCTGTTTTTT.

The chain couples TRBV4-1 to TRBJ2-7; 7 bases match TRBD1. The CDR3 runs to 14 residues. The ends lost 4 bases at V and 2 bases at J; junction bases unmatched: 5. Germline CDR1 MGHRA, CDR2 YSYEKL. As DNA, the CDR3 is TGCGCCAGCAGCCTCAACAGGGGCCCCTACGAGCAGTACTTC. This encodes CASSLNRGPYEQYF.

The chain couples TRBV19 to TRBJ2-2; a weak D match, TRBD2 (5 bases). The germline gives CDR1 LNHDA, CDR2 SQIVND (reference sequence). V gave up 5 bases and J gave up 1 base, with 8 bases separating them. The CDR3 runs to 14 residues. In DNA form, the CDR3 reads TGTGCCAGTAGTTTGGGGAGGAACACCGGGGAGCTGTTTTTT. Translating it yields CASSLGRNTGELFF.

This chain connects TRBV19 to TRBJ1-6, with 11 positions matching TRBD1. Germline trimming cut 8 bases from V and 8 bases from J; bases unmatched to any gene: 11. Germline V gives CDR1 LNHDA, CDR2 SQIVND (reference sequence). This CDR3 is built from 16 residues. Written as DNA, the CDR3 is TGTGCCAGTGAACCGGGACAGGGGGAAGTCTATTCACCCCTCCACTTT. Translated: CASEPGQGEVYSPLHF.